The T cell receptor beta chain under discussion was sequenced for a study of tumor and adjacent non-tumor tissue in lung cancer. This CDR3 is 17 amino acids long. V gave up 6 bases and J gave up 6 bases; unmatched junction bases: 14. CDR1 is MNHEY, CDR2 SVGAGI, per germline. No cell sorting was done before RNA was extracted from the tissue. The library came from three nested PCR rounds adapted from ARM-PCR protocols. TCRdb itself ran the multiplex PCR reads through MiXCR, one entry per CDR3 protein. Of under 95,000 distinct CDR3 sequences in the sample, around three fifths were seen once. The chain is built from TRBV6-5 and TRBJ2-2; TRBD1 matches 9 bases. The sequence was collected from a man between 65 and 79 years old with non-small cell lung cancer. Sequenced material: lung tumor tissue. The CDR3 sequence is CASRFSGTGMYAGELFF. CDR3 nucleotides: TGTGCCAGCAGATTTTCCGGGACAGGGATGTACGCCGGGGAGCTGTTTTTT.